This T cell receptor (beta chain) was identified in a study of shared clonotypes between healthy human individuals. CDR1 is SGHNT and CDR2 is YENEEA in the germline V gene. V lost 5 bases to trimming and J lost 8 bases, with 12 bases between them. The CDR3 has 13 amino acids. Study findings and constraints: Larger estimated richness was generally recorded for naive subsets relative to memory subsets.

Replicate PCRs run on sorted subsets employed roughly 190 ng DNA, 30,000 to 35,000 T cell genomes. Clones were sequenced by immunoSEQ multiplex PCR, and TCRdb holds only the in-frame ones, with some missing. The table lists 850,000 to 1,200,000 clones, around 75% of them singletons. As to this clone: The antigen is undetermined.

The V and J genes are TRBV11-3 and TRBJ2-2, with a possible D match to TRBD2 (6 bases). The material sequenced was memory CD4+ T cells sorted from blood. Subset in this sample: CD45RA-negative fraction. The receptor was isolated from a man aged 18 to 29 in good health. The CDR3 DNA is TGTGCCAGCAGCACGGGACTTCTTGGGGAGCTGTTTTTT. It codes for CASSTGLLGELFF.